Sequencing of this TCR beta chain was carried out in a study of T cells in Graves' hyperthyroidism and ophthalmopathy (dated 2019 in TCRdb). Context from the whole study: Peripheral blood samples were taken at the time of initial diagnosis, prior to any treatment. A discovery cohort of about a hundred patients, about 40 with Graves' ophthalmopathy and approximately 57 with stable Graves' hyperthyroidism, was used to find distinguishing TCR V-J signatures. Prospective prediction of ophthalmopathy was tested in an independent validation cohort consisting of under 20 hyperthyroidism patients and over 15 patients who later progressed to ophthalmopathy. The 100 or so discovery patients were randomly split 7:3 into training and test sets. In addition, the study compared T-cell repertoires in thyroid tissue and in blood from about 6 Graves' hyperthyroidism patients. Once sampling was done, hyperthyroidism patients were given methimazole at a starting dose of 30 mg daily, whereas ophthalmopathy patients were given high-dose intravenous methylprednisolone. According to the paper, TCR Vbeta CDR3 sequencing was carried out on about 140 peripheral blood samples, which came from fewer than 50 ophthalmopathy, 75 to 80 hyperthyroidism and roughly 17 progressor patients.

Hyperthyroidism patients were newly diagnosed, with disease duration under 2 months, and aged 18 to 65 years. The study excluded patients with uncontrolled infections, other autoimmune diseases, pregnancy or lactation. Diagnoses relied on clinical symptoms, serum thyroxine and TRAb, thyroid ultrasound and orbital computed tomography. Blood from progressor patients was drawn when they were first diagnosed with hyperthyroidism, before any ophthalmopathy symptoms appeared. PBMCs were isolated from more than 9 ml of fresh peripheral blood by Ficoll-Paque density gradient centrifugation. Progressor patients were initially diagnosed with Graves' hyperthyroidism and developed ophthalmopathy during follow-up. Trizol reagent was used to extract total RNA, and RNA quality was then checked on an Agilent 2100 Bioanalyzer. There are many counts of this clonotype. Its antigen remains undetermined. No per-base quality is available; no much larger clone lies one base away.

Overall study outcomes, separate from this receptor: A model built on a 13 V-J signature distinguished ophthalmopathy from stable hyperthyroidism, reaching roughly 88% sensitivity and about 81% specificity in cross-validation and 80%/75% in testing. In validation, progression to ophthalmopathy was predicted by the model with around 70% sensitivity and just over 72% specificity, a median of roughly 6 months before onset. Most expanded thyroid clonotypes (frequency above 0.001) were also detected in blood, suggesting blood repertoires may reflect thyroid immune responses. Sample size was not statistically predetermined, and investigators were not blinded to group allocation.

Counted from cysteine to phenylalanine, this CDR3 has 15 amino acids. Kept here is only the CDR3 DNA, which spans 45 bases and is read in frame from base 1. For CDR1 and CDR2, the germline V gene lists SGHDN and FVKESK. The germline ends are 17 bases apart after V is trimmed by 4 bases and J by 5 bases. TCR beta CDR3 regions were amplified from RNA transcripts. The first round of RT-PCR for the TCR CDR3 was performed with the HTBI primer set and the Qiagen OneStep RT-PCR kit. Libraries were constructed in a second round of multiplex PCR, after which size selection and purification were performed. The libraries were sequenced on an Illumina HiSeq2000 using paired-end 100 bp reads. From the authors' description of their analysis: SOAPnuke was used to process the raw data, removing reads that contained adapters or uncalled bases, had a mean Phred below 15, or lacked an exact match to the constant primer or identifier. High-quality paired reads were merged with COPE v1.2.5, and unique nucleotide sequences were defined as clonotypes. Clonotypes were aligned to IMGT TRBV, TRBD and TRBJ reference segments using MiTCR v1.1. Only V-J combinations with frequency above 0.0001, covering 99% to 99.2% of repertoires, were analysed. The TCS score was defined as the ratio of F50 (clonal expansion) to E x V (chaos), calculated using BLOSUM62-based TCRdist between CDR3 peptides within each V-J. Welch's t-statistics and random forest reduced fewer than 550 V-J features to 13, which were used in a naive Bayes classifier (R e1071). In TCRdb, the public reads were trimmed at Q25 with fastp and aligned with MiXCR, with productive beta chains retained. CDR3 protein duplicates are merged, each entry listing the most common genes and DNA. TCRdb assigned the V and J calls; the authors' analysis was not used. In all, the sample holds 150,000 or so distinct CDR3 sequences, and roughly a fifth of those were seen once. In total, the top ten clones hold 67% of the sample.

The chain is assembled from TRBV14 and TRBJ2-5; the D match is possibly TRBD1 or TRBD2, with 5 bases aligned in each. The TCR was taken from a woman aged 50 to 60 with Graves' hyperthyroidism that later progressed to Graves' ophthalmopathy. The sequenced sample consisted of blood. CDR3 protein: CASSPMLRGRETQYF. At the DNA level, the sequence is TGTGCCAGCAGCCCCATGTTGAGGGGCCGGGAGACCCAGTACTTC.